This T cell receptor (beta chain) was identified during a study of blood T cell repertoires in COVID-19. TCRdb's copy holds only in-frame clones and misses some; the assay was immunoSEQ multiplex PCR. The sample comprises 85,000 to 130,000 clones, over 65% of which are singletons, and about 6.3% rests with the top ten. This CDR3 is built from 15 residues. CDR1 is MRHNA, CDR2 SNTAGT, per germline. J was trimmed by 2 bases and V by 6 bases; bases with no gene match: 7. Sequenced sample: peripheral blood. This chain links TRBV6-4 with TRBJ2-1, with TRBD2 identical over 7 bases. The TCR was taken from a man at least 80 years old with COVID-19, enrolled during active disease. The CDR3, as DNA: TGTGCCAGCAGACAACTAGCGACGACCTACAATGAGCAGTTCTTC. It encodes CASRQLATTYNEQFF.